This T cell receptor beta chain was sequenced in a study of cytomegalovirus exposure and HLA in healthy donors (dated by TCRdb to about 2017). Study-level background: In an earlier analysis of roughly 590 of the donors, under 300 Gb of sequence data and approximately 100 million unique TCR beta sequences from roughly 190 million T cells were reported. About 280 gigabases of sequencing data and 70 million to 100 million unique TCR sequences made up an early release that covered fewer than 650 HLA-typed donors. Of the 300 to 500 genotyped donors, 75% to 85% were placed in the genetic ancestry cluster associated with self-reported Caucasian donors. The study aimed to test whether signatures of past pathogen exposure could be identified by cataloging public T cell receptors. The study used immunosequencing to profile the T cell repertoires of several hundred subjects and linked those repertoires to cytomegalovirus serostatus. In addition to the first cohort of roughly 700 subjects, a separate validation cohort of 100 to 150 different subjects was used. To predict cytomegalovirus infection status, the study combined high-throughput TCR immunosequencing, statistical association of individual TCRs with disease status, and machine learning. A later analysis re-examined previously published TCR beta repertoires from about 670 donors and added high-resolution HLA genotyping to investigate patterns of TCR occurrence. Rather than using new phenotypic data, the later analysis identified candidate immune exposures from TCR beta sequences and from how often those sequences occurred across donors. To decide whether each TCR beta V gene segment behaved as functional or pseudogenic, an earlier analysis of some 580 of the donors relied on high-throughput TCR beta sequencing. Donor age, sex, ethnicity and CMV serostatus were compiled together with the repertoire data. In a later genetic analysis, genome-wide SNP genotypes for about 65% of the 666 donors were used, and that subset was treated as a discovery cohort. Every repertoire in the discovery cohort had been generated on one and the same sequencing platform. Class I and class II HLA loci were covered by the typing at four-digit resolution. The number of typed donors differed by locus: about 620-640 for A, B, C, DRB1 and DQB1; approximately 540 for DQA1; 606 for DPA1; and around 450 for DPB1. Roughly 5 DR-DQ haplotypes were treated as single units for association and clustering because of strong linkage in the cohort. Among 398 genotyped donors of the cohort, an average of approximately 240,000 unique TCR beta nucleotide sequences were sequenced per donor, roughly a sixth of them non-productive.

Broader findings and caveats from the paper: In a later analysis, TCR association rates were found to vary across HLA loci, with the most associated TCRs seen for DRB1 alleles and the fewest for HLA-C alleles. A later analysis reported that several top co-occurrence clusters appeared linked to parvovirus B19, influenza, CMV and Epstein-Barr virus. Specific HLA alleles were associated with 16,951 TCR beta sequences at a false discovery rate of 0.05 in a later analysis. Compared with the approximately 700-donor mean, donors in an Asian-associated ancestry cluster had fewer N-insertions in productive TCRs, according to a later genetic analysis. A few of the identified cytomegalovirus-associated TCR beta chains were confirmed in vitro to be specific for cytomegalovirus antigens. In a later analysis, HLA-associated TCR beta chains showed more clonal expansion and lower generation probabilities than non-associated chains that were equally common. Over 15 rarely observed V segments, including chromosome 9 orphons, were excluded from the earlier analysis of some 590 of the donors because counts were too low. Broadly in line with IMGT annotations, most TCR beta V segments showed up in productive rearrangements about 90% or about 30% of the time in an earlier analysis of approximately 640 of the donors. A total of fewer than 200 TCR beta chains were listed by the study as associated with cytomegalovirus. Cytomegalovirus status was reported to be diagnosed by the classifier with high specificity and sensitivity in both the original and validation cohorts. Across donors, most TCR sequences were observed very rarely, whereas some public TCRs were present in many individuals. The cohort was sequenced for TCR beta chains only, and without alpha or paired-chain data the features that could be detected were limited. HLA typing was unavailable for some donors at each locus, so association tests used only the typed subset. The presence/absence analyses assumed that sequencing depth was roughly uniform across donors, and that assumption may not be true. V-gene and J-gene trimming of TCR beta chains was associated with a missense DCLRE1C variant in a later genetic analysis, and the association was replicated in an independent cohort. A cluster of highly shared sequence variants was judged likely to represent a technical artifact of the sequencing pipeline. Linkage disequilibrium might explain the correlated functional status among segregating V segments, but an unknown experimental factor could not be excluded. Assigning TCR associations to individual alleles was difficult when HLA alleles, especially DR and DQ, strongly co-occurred. The authors suggested that the approach could potentially be extended to other disease states and immunological phenotypes. According to a later analysis, most CMV-associated TCR beta chains appeared to be HLA-restricted, and the HLA associations seemed to be driven largely by CMV exposure. Some IMGT-functional V segments, including TRBV6-2 and TRBV6-3, could not be distinguished by the 87-base-pair reads and were therefore excluded. A further reported finding was that TCR beta sequences accurately predicted the HLA-A and HLA-B alleles for most subjects in the first cohort. CMV serostatus was the only immune exposure information available for the cohort.

For CDR1 and CDR2, the germline V gene lists SGHTS and YDEGEE. From the cysteine through the phenylalanine, the CDR3 covers 13 amino acids. Only the CDR3 DNA stays, 39 bases, in frame from base 1. V drops 3 bases and J drops 11 bases, leaving 15 bases in between. Receptor amplification or capture employed the immunoSEQ multiplex PCR assay. A mixture of 60 forward primers for TCR Vbeta segments and 13 reverse primers for TCR Jbeta segments was used in the multiplex PCR. Amplification of the CDR3 region of rearranged TCR beta genes was performed with a multiplex PCR assay on genomic DNA. On the Illumina HiSeq System, the amplified TCR beta libraries were sequenced as 87-base-pair reads. Processing in the source paper ran as follows. A later analysis tallied about 77 million unique TCR beta chains across the 666 repertoires, and around 10 million of those chains were shared by two or more donors. Raw reads were error-corrected and collapsed into unique sequences with a nearest-neighbor algorithm that merged closely related sequences to remove PCR and sequencing errors. To assign V, D and J gene segments, CDR3 sequences were aligned to IMGT reference sequences. For a sequence to be retained, at least a six-nucleotide match to both a V gene segment and a J gene segment was required. A rearrangement counted as productive if the CDR3 had no stop codons and remained in frame with V and J, and every other rearrangement counted as non-productive. Following IMGT convention, CDR3 was defined as the stretch from the second conserved V-encoded cysteine to the conserved J-encoded phenylalanine. In an earlier analysis of 550 to 650 of the donors, sequences lacking an unambiguous match to a single V gene segment were excluded. An earlier analysis of 450 to 650 of the donors called V segments functional above 56.7% productive rearrangements and segregating when the between-donor standard deviation exceeded 5%. A statistical classification framework was built to diagnose cytomegalovirus status from the catalog of TCR beta chain sequences. V and J gene assignment, in a later analysis, came from comparing TCR nucleotide sequences with IMGT/GENE-DB human TR gene sequences. In a later analysis, CDR3 sequences and most-parsimonious VDJ recombination scenarios were assigned using the TCRdist pipeline. In a later analysis, every TCR beta chain was defined by the combination of its CDR3 amino acid sequence and its V-gene family, and reads without a unique V-gene family were dropped. As a way to deal with suspected cross-contamination and a sequencing artifact, a later analysis dropped nearly 600 nucleotide sequences that were highly shared and had low generation probability. For each public chain, a later analysis derived a clonal expansion index from normalized ranks of inferred template counts within each repertoire. In a later analysis, generation probabilities were computed using a VDJ recombination model fitted to out-of-frame rearrangements, and the results were checked against IGoR. In a later analysis, hypergeometric tests were used to score TCR-TCR, TCR-HLA and TCR-CMV co-occurrence, with a repertoire-size bias correction applied to TCR pairs. A later analysis estimated false discovery rates by permuting HLA or CMV assignments 20 times. In a later analysis, co-occurring TCRs were grouped using DBSCAN, with TCRdist sequence similarity added in when clustering inside HLA-allele-positive subsets. Repertoires with fewer than 30,000 or more than 120,000 public chains, plus five repertoires with anomalous nucleotide sharing, were excluded from co-occurrence clustering. TCRdb limited this immuneACCESS table to in-frame rearrangements with V and J called. A share of clones is missing; checked studies link under half to unresolved V genes, and the rest is unexplained. V and J calls and clone size are given by that table; D and trimming were obtained from the DNA. Present in this sample are some 190,000 clones, just over 75% of which were seen just once. About 1.5% of the sample is held by the ten biggest clonotypes.

The table lists this clone with a count of one. Its antigen is unknown. No much larger clone exists at a distance of one base, and base qualities are not known. The cohort comprised more than 550 healthy bone marrow donors. All cohort members were sampled while nominally healthy, although unrecorded immune exposures were likely present. The donor tested CMV seronegative and was one of the 352 seronegative cohort members. A peripheral blood sample was collected from each donor, and TCR beta sequencing was performed on peripheral blood mononuclear cells. The Qiagen DNeasy Blood Extraction Kit was used to extract genomic DNA from the blood cell samples.

This clonotype was obtained from a man aged 18 to 35 in good health and CMV-seronegative. The sequence links TRBV5-8 to TRBJ1-5; too little of a D gene remains to name it. Sequenced sample: PBMCs. The CDR3 is CASSSWTGKTQHF. The nucleotide sequence is given as TGTGCCAGCAGCTCCTGGACGGGAAAAACCCAGCATTTT.